These T cell receptor beta chains were read from a single sample in a study of blood T cell repertoires in COVID-19. Sequencing was performed with immunoSEQ multiplex PCR; in TCRdb, only in-frame clones are kept and a portion is missing. The sample has roughly 340,000 clones, approximately 89% seen once. The source material was PBMCs or T cells enriched from blood (not recorded which). The receptors derive from a man aged 35 to 55 in a cohort exposed to, infected with or recovered from COVID-19 (not recorded which). Each CDR3 is given with its conserved first and last residue. A D gene is named only where the DNA matches it firmly. Only some rows state a clone size, as once, few, many or a class for expanded clones.

J gene: TRBJ1-5; V gene: TRBV7-8; clone size: NA; D gene: NA; CDR3 protein: CASSLGQNSNQPQHF; CDR3 DNA: TGTGCCAGCAGCTTAGGGCAGAATAGCAATCAGCCCCAGCATTTT
J gene: TRBJ1-2; V gene: TRBV27; clone size: NA; D gene: NA; CDR3 protein: CASSPGQNYGYTF; CDR3 DNA: TGTGCCAGCAGCCCCGGACAGAATTATGGCTACACCTTC
J gene: TRBJ2-1; V gene: TRBV5-1; clone size: NA; D gene: NA; CDR3 protein: CASSLDGSSYNEQFF; CDR3 DNA: TGCGCCAGCAGCTTGGACGGGAGCTCCTACAATGAGCAGTTCTTC
J gene: TRBJ2-3; V gene: TRBV7-6; clone size: NA; D gene: TRBD2; CDR3 protein: CASSKYGRSGITDTQYF; CDR3 DNA: TGTGCCAGCAGCAAATACGGGAGGTCAGGGATCACAGATACGCAGTATTTT
J gene: TRBJ1-4; V gene: TRBV9; clone size: NA; D gene: NA; CDR3 protein: CASSATGGNEKLFF; CDR3 DNA: TGTGCCAGCAGCGCGACAGGTGGAAATGAAAAACTGTTTTTT
J gene: TRBJ2-6; V gene: TRBV30; clone size: NA; D gene: NA; CDR3 protein: CAWSGPGAGANVLTF; CDR3 DNA: TGTGCCTGGAGTGGACCAGGCGCTGGGGCCAACGTCCTGACTTTC
J gene: TRBJ2-7; V gene: TRBV7-8; clone size: NA; D gene: NA; CDR3 protein: CASSLAGRSYEQYF; CDR3 DNA: TGTGCCAGCAGCTTAGCGGGCAGATCCTACGAGCAGTACTTC
J gene: TRBJ2-7; V gene: TRBV6-5; clone size: NA; D gene: NA; CDR3 protein: CASSYGGTRGEQYF; CDR3 DNA: TGTGCCAGCAGTTACGGCGGGACGAGAGGAGAGCAGTACTTC
J gene: TRBJ2-7; V gene: TRBV4-1; clone size: NA; D gene: TRBD1; CDR3 protein: CASSQPRGRRYEQYF; CDR3 DNA: TGCGCCAGCAGCCAACCCAGGGGGCGTCGGTACGAGCAGTACTTC
J gene: TRBJ2-3; V gene: TRBV7-9; clone size: NA; D gene: TRBD2; CDR3 protein: CASSISGASTDTQYF; CDR3 DNA: TGTGCCAGCAGCATAAGCGGGGCCAGCACAGATACGCAGTATTTT
J gene: TRBJ2-1; V gene: TRBV7-2; clone size: NA; D gene: NA; CDR3 protein: CASSLEHSSYNEQFF; CDR3 DNA: TGTGCCAGCAGCTTAGAACACAGCTCCTACAATGAGCAGTTCTTC
J gene: TRBJ2-7; V gene: TRBV5-1; clone size: NA; D gene: TRBD1; CDR3 protein: CASSLIPGQEYEQYF; CDR3 DNA: TGCGCCAGCAGCCTGATTCCGGGACAGGAGTACGAGCAGTACTTC
J gene: TRBJ2-2; V gene: TRBV5-1; clone size: NA; D gene: NA; CDR3 protein: CASSLVPGTQNTGELFF; CDR3 DNA: TGCGCCAGCAGCTTGGTCCCAGGGACACAGAACACCGGGGAGCTGTTTTTT
J gene: TRBJ2-6; V gene: TRBV2; clone size: NA; D gene: NA; CDR3 protein: CASSSPTGKGANVLTF; CDR3 DNA: TGTGCCAGCAGTTCGCCTACAGGGAAAGGGGCCAACGTCCTGACTTTC
J gene: TRBJ1-1; V gene: TRBV6-6; clone size: NA; D gene: NA; CDR3 protein: CASKREVVTEAFF; CDR3 DNA: TGTGCCAGCAAAAGGGAGGTGGTTACTGAAGCTTTCTTT
J gene: TRBJ1-2; V gene: TRBV19; clone size: NA; D gene: NA; CDR3 protein: CASSSRGNGYGYTF; CDR3 DNA: TGTGCCAGTAGTAGTCGAGGGAATGGCTATGGCTACACCTTC
J gene: TRBJ2-7; V gene: TRBV30; clone size: NA; D gene: TRBD1; CDR3 protein: CAWSQLPGQGTYEQYF; CDR3 DNA: TGTGCCTGGTCACAGCTCCCCGGACAGGGGACCTACGAGCAGTACTTC
J gene: TRBJ1-1; V gene: TRBV20-1; clone size: NA; D gene: NA; CDR3 protein: CSARVNYEAFF; CDR3 DNA: TGCAGTGCTAGAGTCAACTATGAAGCTTTCTTT
J gene: TRBJ2-3; V gene: TRBV2; clone size: once; D gene: TRBD1; CDR3 protein: CARGQGSTDTQYF; CDR3 DNA: TGTGCCAGAGGACAGGGGAGCACAGATACGCAGTATTTT
J gene: TRBJ2-7; V gene: TRBV5-1; clone size: NA; D gene: TRBD2; CDR3 protein: CASKSQAGVTYEQYF; CDR3 DNA: TGCGCCAGCAAGTCCCAAGCGGGGGTAACCTACGAGCAGTACTTC
J gene: TRBJ2-1; V gene: TRBV18; clone size: NA; D gene: NA; CDR3 protein: CASSPWRANEQFF; CDR3 DNA: TGTGCCAGCTCACCATGGCGGGCGAATGAGCAGTTCTTC
J gene: TRBJ1-3; V gene: TRBV29-1; clone size: NA; D gene: NA; CDR3 protein: CSGMTGSGNTIYF; CDR3 DNA: TGCAGCGGAATGACAGGCTCTGGAAACACCATATATTTT
J gene: TRBJ1-4; V gene: TRBV7-2; clone size: NA; D gene: NA; CDR3 protein: CASSSKGAEYEKLFF; CDR3 DNA: TGTGCCAGCAGCTCAAAAGGGGCAGAATATGAAAAACTGTTTTTT
J gene: TRBJ1-1; V gene: TRBV15; clone size: NA; D gene: TRBD1; CDR3 protein: CATSRQGETEAFF; CDR3 DNA: TGTGCCACCAGCAGACAGGGGGAGACTGAAGCTTTCTTT
J gene: TRBJ2-1; V gene: TRBV10-2; clone size: NA; D gene: TRBD2; CDR3 protein: CASKLAGVNEQFF; CDR3 DNA: TGCGCCAGCAAGCTAGCGGGAGTGAATGAGCAGTTCTTC
J gene: TRBJ1-1; V gene: TRBV2; clone size: NA; D gene: NA; CDR3 protein: CASMRSPRQSEAFF; CDR3 DNA: TGTGCCAGCATGAGGTCCCCTAGACAGTCTGAAGCTTTCTTT
J gene: TRBJ1-6; V gene: TRBV3-1/TRBV3-2; clone size: NA; D gene: TRBD1; CDR3 protein: CASSQEQGASNSPLHF; CDR3 DNA: TGTGCCAGCAGCCAGGAACAGGGGGCGAGTAATTCACCCCTCCACTTT
J gene: TRBJ1-5; V gene: TRBV9; clone size: NA; D gene: NA; CDR3 protein: CASSDRDNQPQHF; CDR3 DNA: TGTGCCAGCAGCGACAGGGACAATCAGCCCCAGCATTTT
J gene: TRBJ2-3; V gene: TRBV6-5; clone size: once; D gene: NA; CDR3 protein: CASRTGLDTQYF; CDR3 DNA: TGTGCCAGCAGAACAGGGTTGGATACGCAGTATTTT
J gene: TRBJ2-3; V gene: TRBV7-3; clone size: NA; D gene: TRBD1; CDR3 protein: CASSSPAGTDTDTQYF; CDR3 DNA: TGTGCCAGCAGCTCACCGGCCGGGACAGACACAGATACGCAGTATTTT
J gene: TRBJ2-1; V gene: TRBV12-3/TRBV12-4; clone size: NA; D gene: TRBD2; CDR3 protein: CASSISAGGHQFF; CDR3 DNA: TGTGCCAGCAGTATTAGCGCGGGAGGGCACCAGTTCTTC
J gene: TRBJ2-7; V gene: TRBV27; clone size: NA; D gene: NA; CDR3 protein: CASSQGGEQYF; CDR3 DNA: TGTGCCAGCAGCCAGGGGGGAGAGCAGTACTTC
J gene: TRBJ1-2; V gene: TRBV4-1; clone size: NA; D gene: NA; CDR3 protein: CASSQDRYGYTF; CDR3 DNA: TGCGCCAGCAGCCAAGACCGCTATGGCTACACCTTC
J gene: TRBJ2-1; V gene: TRBV10-1; clone size: once; D gene: NA; CDR3 protein: CASSERQVLLQGNEQFF; CDR3 DNA: TGCGCCAGCAGTGAGCGACAGGTTCTTTTACAGGGCAATGAGCAGTTCTTC
J gene: TRBJ2-2; V gene: TRBV10-2; clone size: NA; D gene: TRBD1; CDR3 protein: CASRTTGVPGELFF; CDR3 DNA: TGCGCCAGCAGGACGACAGGGGTACCCGGGGAGCTGTTTTTT
J gene: TRBJ2-5; V gene: TRBV2; clone size: NA; D gene: TRBD1; CDR3 protein: CASTLGQGLQETQYF; CDR3 DNA: TGTGCCAGCACCCTGGGACAGGGGCTCCAAGAGACCCAGTACTTC
J gene: TRBJ1-2; V gene: TRBV30; clone size: NA; D gene: TRBD1; CDR3 protein: CAWSPSDRGYGYTF; CDR3 DNA: TGTGCCTGGAGCCCCTCGGACAGGGGCTATGGCTACACCTTC
J gene: TRBJ2-2; V gene: TRBV6-5; clone size: NA; D gene: TRBD2; CDR3 protein: CASSYSGGRITGELFF; CDR3 DNA: TGTGCCAGCAGTTACTCAGGCGGGAGGATCACCGGGGAGCTGTTTTTT
J gene: TRBJ2-3; V gene: TRBV28; clone size: NA; D gene: NA; CDR3 protein: CASRSGGDTQYF; CDR3 DNA: TGTGCCAGTCGAAGCGGAGGGGATACGCAGTATTTT
J gene: TRBJ1-3; V gene: TRBV7-9; clone size: NA; D gene: TRBD1; CDR3 protein: CASSYRDREYF; CDR3 DNA: TGTGCCAGCAGCTACCGGGACAGGGAATATTTT
J gene: TRBJ2-2; V gene: TRBV7-7; clone size: NA; D gene: NA; CDR3 protein: CASRGGTPNTGELFF; CDR3 DNA: TGTGCCAGCAGGGGGGGGACACCGAACACCGGGGAGCTGTTTTTT
J gene: TRBJ2-5; V gene: TRBV18; clone size: NA; D gene: NA; CDR3 protein: CASSPESWTQYF; CDR3 DNA: TGTGCCAGCTCACCAGAGTCATGGACCCAGTACTTC
J gene: TRBJ1-1; V gene: TRBV7-9; clone size: NA; D gene: NA; CDR3 protein: CASSSESMNTEAFF; CDR3 DNA: TGTGCCAGCAGCTCCGAGAGTATGAACACTGAAGCTTTCTTT
J gene: TRBJ2-1; V gene: TRBV10-3; clone size: NA; D gene: TRBD1; CDR3 protein: CAISDSSGTGVYNEQFF; CDR3 DNA: TGTGCCATCAGTGACAGTAGTGGGACAGGGGTTTACAATGAGCAGTTCTTC
J gene: TRBJ2-7; V gene: TRBV18; clone size: NA; D gene: NA; CDR3 protein: CASSPGLHEQYF; CDR3 DNA: TGTGCCAGCTCACCAGGACTACACGAGCAGTACTTC
J gene: TRBJ2-7; V gene: TRBV5-4; clone size: NA; D gene: NA; CDR3 protein: CASSLGAGPNPYEQYF; CDR3 DNA: TGTGCCAGCAGCTTGGGGGCGGGCCCTAATCCCTACGAGCAGTACTTC
J gene: TRBJ1-1; V gene: TRBV6-1; clone size: NA; D gene: NA; CDR3 protein: CASSEGRGFSWGAEAFF; CDR3 DNA: TGTGCCAGCAGTGAAGGCAGGGGTTTTTCTTGGGGAGCTGAAGCTTTCTTT
J gene: TRBJ1-6; V gene: TRBV18; clone size: NA; D gene: NA; CDR3 protein: CASSPQGRNSPLHF; CDR3 DNA: TGTGCCAGCTCACCACAGGGGAGGAATTCACCCCTCCACTTT
J gene: TRBJ1-5; V gene: TRBV10-3; clone size: NA; D gene: TRBD1; CDR3 protein: CATQGQPPQPQHF; CDR3 DNA: TGTGCCACTCAGGGACAGCCGCCTCAGCCCCAGCATTTT